A single T cell receptor beta chain is shown here with its context. Its cognate antigen is unknown. These data belong to a study of OX40 agonist ivuxolimab in advanced cancers. Background on the study: Clinicians treated patients with ivuxolimab, an agonistic anti-OX40 (CD134) antibody. Prior therapy, whether anti-PD-1, anti-PD-L1 or anti-CTLA-4, was allowed, and roughly 40% had some. A partial response was reached by three patients: one with hepatocellular carcinoma and two with cutaneous melanoma. Study-wide findings and caveats: Blood T cells, both CD4+ and CD8+, expanded clonally by week 6 at 0.1 to 3.0 mg/kg.

The V gene lost 4 bases and the J gene lost 8 bases, with 18 bases spanning the gap. CDR1 and CDR2 from the germline V gene are SGHAT and FQNNGV. The CDR3 totals 15 residues. Clones were sequenced by immunoSEQ multiplex PCR, and TCRdb holds only the in-frame ones, with some missing. The table lists 100,000 to 130,000 clones, 91% of them singletons. The clonotype originates from an adult with an advanced solid tumor such as melanoma, head and neck, liver or kidney cancer. The chain joins TRBV11-2 to TRBJ2-4; a possible D gene is TRBD2 (7 bases). The sequenced sample was CD4+ or CD8+ T cells sorted from blood, obtained in a trial of the OX40 agonist ivuxolimab. The CDR3 nucleotides are TGTGCCAGCAGCTCCCCGCCGGGGGGCTGGGACATTCAGTACTTC. Encoded protein: CASSSPPGGWDIQYF. Variable domain in full (rest from reference TRBV11-2 and TRBJ2-4): EAGVAQSPRYKIIEKRQSVAFWCNPISGHATLYWYQQILGQGPKLLIQFQNNGVVDDSQLPKDRFSAERLKGVDSTLKIQPAKLEDSAVYLCASSSPPGGWDIQYFGAGTRLSVL.